Listed here are 2 T cell receptor beta chains from one sample, sequenced in a study of vaccination effects on CD4 cells after COVID-19. Peptide-pool stimulation followed by sequencing identified expanded antigen-specific CD4+ clonotypes in the ViraFEST assay. Upon completion of more than 9 days in culture, CD4+ T cells were isolated. Two-dose BNT162b2 or mRNA-1273 vaccination was given to participants. Clones were read by immunoSEQ multiplex PCR, and TCRdb kept only the in-frame ones, dropping some. This table has tens of thousands of clones, around four fifths appearing once. Their antigens remain unidentified. Sample: CD4+ T cells from PBMCs cultured with HCoV-OC43 spike peptides, taken after COVID-19 vaccination. The subset denotes: HCoV-OC43 spike overlapping peptide pool stimulation. Receptors originate from a human donor who received a COVID-19 vaccine.

The chain couples TRBV15 to TRBJ1-2, with TRBD1 matching over 7 bases. V lost 0 bases to trimming and J lost 4 bases; unmatched junction nucleotides: 5. This CDR3 is 15 amino acids long. Germline V gene lookup returns CDR1 LNHNV and CDR2 YYDKDF (reference sequence). CDR3 nucleotide sequence: TGTGCCACCAGCAGAGACCGGGACAGAATCTATGGCTACACCTTC. Translated, it gives CATSRDRDRIYGYTF. Full variable domain (rest looked up from reference TRBV15 and TRBJ1-2): DAMVIQNPRYQVTQFGKPVTLSCSQTLNHNVMYWYQQKSSQAPKLLFHYYDKDFNNEADTPDNFQSRRPNTSFCFLDIRSPGLGDTAMYLCATSRDRDRIYGYTFGSGTRLTVV.

The chain uses TRBV5-8 and TRBJ1-5, with TRBD1 identical over 7 bases. V lost 1 base, J lost 2 bases, and 6 bases stayed unmatched. Germline-derived CDR1 and CDR2 are SGHTS and YDEGEE. This CDR3 is 16 amino acids long. For the CDR3, the DNA is TGTGCCAGCAGCTTGTACCGGGACAGAGGCAATCAGCCCCAGCATTTT. It translates to CASSLYRDRGNQPQHF. Supplemented by reference TRBV5-8 and TRBJ1-5, the full variable domain reads EAGVTQSPTHLIKTRGQQATLRCSPISGHTSVYWYQQALGLGLQFLLWYDEGEERNRGNFPPRFSGRQFPNYSSELNVNALELEDSALYLCASSLYRDRGNQPQHFGDGTRLSIL.